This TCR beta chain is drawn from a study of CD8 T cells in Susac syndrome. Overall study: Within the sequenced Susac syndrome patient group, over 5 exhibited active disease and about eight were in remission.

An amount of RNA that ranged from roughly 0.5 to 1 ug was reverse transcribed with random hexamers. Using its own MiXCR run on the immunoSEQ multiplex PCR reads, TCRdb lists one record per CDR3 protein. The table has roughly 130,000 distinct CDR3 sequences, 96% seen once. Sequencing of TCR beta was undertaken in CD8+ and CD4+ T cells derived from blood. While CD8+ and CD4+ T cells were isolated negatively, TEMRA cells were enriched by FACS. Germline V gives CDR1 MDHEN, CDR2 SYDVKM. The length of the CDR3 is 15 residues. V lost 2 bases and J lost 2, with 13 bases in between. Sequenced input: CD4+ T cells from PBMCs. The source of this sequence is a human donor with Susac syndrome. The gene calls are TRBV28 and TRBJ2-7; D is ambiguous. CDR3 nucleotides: TGTGCCAGCAGTTTACTACGAGGACCTCCCTACGAGCAGTACTTC. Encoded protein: CASSLLRGPPYEQYF. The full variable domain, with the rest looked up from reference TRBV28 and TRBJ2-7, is DVKVTQSSRYLVKRTGEKVFLECVQDMDHENMFWYRQDPGLGLRLIYFSYDVKMKEKGDIPEGYSVSREKKERFSLILESASTNQTSMYLCASSLLRGPPYEQYFGPGTRLTVT.